This TCR beta chain emerged from a study of CD8+CD57+ T cells in acquired aplastic anemia. Overall study context: DNA recovered from sorted CD4+ and CD8+ cells had a mean of 3.2 ug. Healthy CD8+ samples averaged about 11.0 million reads. Overall study results and limits: Under 35 was the count of CD8+ CDR3 sequences that patients shared with controls.

Concerning this clonotype itself: Its antigen remains unknown.

For CDR3 and TCR beta VDJ profiling, genomic DNA was the template used. TCRdb redid the calling of the reads with MiXCR, one entry per CDR3 protein. The data show hundreds of thousands of distinct CDR3 sequences, with roughly 64% seen just once and more than 3.5% held by the top ten. The sequenced material came from sorted CD4+, CD8+, or CD8+CD57+ T cells (not recorded which) from PBMCs. This clonotype was obtained from a human donor in good health, serving as a control.

CDR3 nucleotide sequence: TGTGCCAGCAGTGACCGGATGCGGGAGACCCAGTACTTC. Protein product: CASSDRMRETQYF. The rearrangement links TRBV6-4 to TRBJ2-5, with D unresolved. V was cut by 2 bases and J by 5 bases, with 9 bases left in between. The V gene's germline CDR1 is MRHNA and CDR2 SNTAGT. This CDR3 contains 13 residues.